The rows below give T cell receptor beta chains drawn from one sample of a study of Japanese encephalitis immunity and Zika vaccine responses. TCRdb recomputed calls from the 5' RACE reads with MiXCR, one row per CDR3 protein. Among approximately 1,600 distinct CDR3 sequences, roughly 6.1% were seen once, and the ten largest hold approximately 30%. The material sequenced was antigen-activated CD4+ T cells from blood, cultured, taken during a Zika inactivated vaccine study. The receptors were sampled from an adult woman who received an inactivated Zika virus vaccine. Both conserved end residues are part of each CDR3. A D gene is named only where the DNA matches it firmly. Clone size is stated in some rows and not others, as once, few, many or a class when expanded.

V gene: TRBV7-8; clone size: -; J gene: TRBJ2-4; D gene: -; CDR3 DNA: TGTGCCAGCAGCCTAGAAACCCTAGCCAAAAACATTCAGTACTTC; CDR3 protein: CASSLETLAKNIQYF
V gene: TRBV2; clone size: medium-sized; J gene: TRBJ2-5; D gene: -; CDR3 DNA: TGTGCCAGCAGTGTTGGTAGTGAGACCCAGTACTTC; CDR3 protein: CASSVGSETQYF
V gene: TRBV14; clone size: -; J gene: TRBJ2-7; D gene: -; CDR3 DNA: TGTGCCAGCAGCCAAGTTCAGGGAGAGTACGAGCAGTACTTC; CDR3 protein: CASSQVQGEYEQYF
V gene: TRBV5-1; clone size: medium-sized; J gene: TRBJ1-5; D gene: -; CDR3 DNA: TGCGCCAGCAGCCTGGACGACGGCAATCAGCCCCAGCATTTT; CDR3 protein: CASSLDDGNQPQHF
V gene: TRBV4-2; clone size: many; J gene: TRBJ2-1; D gene: -; CDR3 DNA: TGTGCCAGCAGCCAAGAGGACAGATTATACAATGAGCAGTTCTTC; CDR3 protein: CASSQEDRLYNEQFF
V gene: TRBV5-1; clone size: medium-sized; J gene: TRBJ2-1; D gene: -; CDR3 DNA: TGCGCCAGCTACCGGGTCTCTTTCAATGAGCAGTTCTTC; CDR3 protein: CASYRVSFNEQFF
V gene: TRBV7-2; clone size: -; J gene: TRBJ1-2; D gene: -; CDR3 DNA: TGTGCCAGCAGCTTACAGATCCAGGGGAACTATGGCTACACCTTC; CDR3 protein: CASSLQIQGNYGYTF
V gene: TRBV4-3; clone size: medium-sized; J gene: TRBJ2-1; D gene: TRBD1; CDR3 DNA: TGCGCCAGCAGCCAAGATGGACAGGGGAGACATGAGCAGTTCTTC; CDR3 protein: CASSQDGQGRHEQFF
V gene: TRBV20-1; clone size: few; J gene: TRBJ2-5; D gene: -; CDR3 DNA: TGCAGTGCGTTGGGGGGTGCTAGCCATGAGAGAGAGACCCAGTACTTC; CDR3 protein: CSALGGASHERETQYF
V gene: TRBV6-4; clone size: -; J gene: TRBJ1-1; D gene: TRBD1; CDR3 DNA: TGTGCCAGCAGTGCGGCAACAGGGGGGTACACTGAAGCTTTCTTT; CDR3 protein: CASSAATGGYTEAFF
V gene: TRBV3-1; clone size: -; J gene: TRBJ2-1; D gene: TRBD2; CDR3 DNA: TGTGCCAGCAGCACCCGGACTAGCGGGGGGCAACAACATTCTTACAATGAGCAGTTCTTC; CDR3 protein: CASSTRTSGGQQHSYNEQFF